The TCR beta chain under discussion was sequenced for a study of blood T cells in healthy people across ages (dated by TCRdb to the mid-2010s). With respect to the entire study: Template switching captured roughly one uniquely barcoded TCR beta cDNA molecule per two T cells in model experiments. Age-related changes in TCR beta repertoire diversity were measured in the study by deep sequencing normalized with unique cDNA molecular identifiers. The donors were split into four age groups: young (average 16 years), middle-aged (39), aged (approximately 60) and long-lived (82). To avoid experimental bias, donors of different ages were distributed randomly across sequencing lanes. The study analyzed two additional independent replicas of 1 million unique cDNA reads from the same blood draw for two donors, one aged 18 to 30 and one aged 80 or older. Summary of the overall study and its limitations: Because donor CMV infection status was unknown, age-related changes in expanded clonotypes were potentially confounded. Bulk unsorted PBMC profiling prevented conclusive comparison of naive and antigen-experienced compartments. The long-lived group showed more naive CD4+ T cells, fewer expanded clones and increased TCR diversity than the aged group, suggesting age selection. Observed TCR beta diversity per million T cells fell roughly linearly with age, and a significant reduction was already apparent by age roughly 40. There was a strong correlation between observed TCR beta diversity and the percentage of naive T cells measured by flow cytometry. Total diversity estimates from one million sequenced T cells were considered lower bounds and underestimates.

Library preparation used 5' RACE. TCRdb names Illumina HiSeq 2500 as the instrument used. A second PCR of about 7 to 12 cycles was run with a J-beta primer mix and a sample-barcoded 5' primer. A unique molecular identifier was introduced onto each TCR beta cDNA molecule by a template-switch 5' adaptor carrying 12 random nucleotides. Each sample yielded at least 3 million CDR3-containing paired-end reads. The Mint cDNA synthesis kit, primed by a TRBC-specific oligonucleotide, was used to synthesize first-strand cDNA from all RNA. After uracil-DNA glycosylase treatment, a first 18-cycle PCR used universal primers M1SS and BC2_uni_R on all cDNA. The paper's processing steps were these. For normalization, 1 million high-quality reads, each with a distinct molecular identifier, were randomly selected from each sample. Reads sharing molecular identifiers were discarded rather than binned into consensus sequences. MiTCR, run with a Q25 quality threshold and the strictest error-elimination algorithm, handled CDR3 identification, clonotype clustering and error correction. A nonparametric unseen species model using Euler transformation provided a lower-bound estimate of total TCR beta diversity. Through fastp at Q25 and MiXCR, TCRdb rebuilt clones from the public reads, retaining in-frame beta chains. All rows with the same CDR3 protein become a single entry with the most common DNA and genes. The V and J calls come from TCRdb's annotation, not from the publication. The sample data list roughly 1.6 million distinct CDR3 sequences, and roughly 30% of these were observed just once. In total, the top ten clones hold 10% to 12% of the sample.

The CDR3 spans 14 residues, from the cysteine through the phenylalanine. Just the 42-base CDR3 DNA is kept, in frame starting at base 1. Based on the germline V gene (reference sequence), the CDR1 and CDR2 sequences are SGHAT and FQDESV. V drops 0 bases and J drops 4 bases, leaving 8 bases in between. For this clonotype: Its target antigen remains unknown. Base qualities were left out, and no much larger clone turns up one base away.

Systemically healthy Caucasian individuals from Russia, approximately 39 in total and aged roughly 6 to 95 years, were included as donors. Around 10 milliliters of peripheral blood were collected from each donor into EDTA-treated Vacutainer tubes. Ficoll-Paque density-gradient centrifugation was used to isolate PBMCs, with at least 6.5 million obtained per sample. Total RNA was extracted from PBMCs with Trizol reagent, with at least 6 micrograms obtained per sample. Naive CD45RAhigh/CD27high T cell percentages were measured by flow cytometry on a PBMC aliquot from every donor. The clonotype was recovered from a woman aged 25 to 39 in good health. The chain is assembled from TRBV11-1 and TRBJ2-3; matching of 6 bases hints at TRBD2 as the D gene. The sequenced sample was blood. The CDR3 here reads CASSLAAGSDTQYF. The DNA sequence is TGTGCCAGCAGCTTAGCGGCGGGGTCAGATACGCAGTATTTT.